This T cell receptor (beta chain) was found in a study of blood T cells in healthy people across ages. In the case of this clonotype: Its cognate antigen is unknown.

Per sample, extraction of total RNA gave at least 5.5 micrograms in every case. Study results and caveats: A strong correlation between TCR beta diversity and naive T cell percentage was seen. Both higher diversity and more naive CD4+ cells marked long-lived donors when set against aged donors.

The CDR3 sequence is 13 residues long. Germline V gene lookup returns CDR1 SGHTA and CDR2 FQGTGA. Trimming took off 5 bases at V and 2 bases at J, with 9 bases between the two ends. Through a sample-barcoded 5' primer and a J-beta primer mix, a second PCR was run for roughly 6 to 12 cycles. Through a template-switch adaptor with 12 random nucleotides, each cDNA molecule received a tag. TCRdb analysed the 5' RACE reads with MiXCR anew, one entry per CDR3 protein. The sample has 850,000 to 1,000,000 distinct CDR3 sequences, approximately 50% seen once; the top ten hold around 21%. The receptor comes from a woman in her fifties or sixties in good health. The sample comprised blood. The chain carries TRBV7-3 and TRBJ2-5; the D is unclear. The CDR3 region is CASSQSLQETQYF. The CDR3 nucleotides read TGTGCCAGCAGCCAGAGTTTGCAAGAGACCCAGTACTTC. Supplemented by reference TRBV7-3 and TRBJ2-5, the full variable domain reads GAGVSQTPSNKVTEKGKYVELRCDPISGHTALYWYRQSLGQGPEFLIYFQGTGAADDSGLPNDRFFAVRPEGSVSTLKIQRTERGDSAVYLCASSQSLQETQYFGPGTRLLVL.